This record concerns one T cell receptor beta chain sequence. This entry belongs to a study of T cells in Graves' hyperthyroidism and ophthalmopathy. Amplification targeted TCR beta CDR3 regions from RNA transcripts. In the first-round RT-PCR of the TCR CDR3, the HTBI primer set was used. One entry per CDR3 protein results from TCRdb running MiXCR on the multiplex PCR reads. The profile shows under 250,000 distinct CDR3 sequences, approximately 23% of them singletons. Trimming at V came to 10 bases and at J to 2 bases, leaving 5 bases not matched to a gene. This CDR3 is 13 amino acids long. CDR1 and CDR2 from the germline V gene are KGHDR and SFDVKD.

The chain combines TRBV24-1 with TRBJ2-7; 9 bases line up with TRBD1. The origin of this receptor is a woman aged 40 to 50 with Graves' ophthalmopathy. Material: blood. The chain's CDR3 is CATGTGNPYEQYF. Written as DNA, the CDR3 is TGTGCCACGGGGACAGGGAATCCCTACGAGCAGTACTTC.